One sample yielded the 19 T cell receptor beta chains listed below, sequenced in a study of T cell responses to AZD1222 COVID-19 vaccine. Profiling relied on immunoSEQ multiplex PCR, and the TCRdb table lists in-frame clones only, not all of them. The sample holds tens of thousands of clones, less than 95% seen once. The sequences come from peripheral blood, collected 28 days after the second AZD1222 dose. Source of these receptors: an adult who received the AZD1222 COVID-19 vaccine.

This clone showed up just once. The gene calls are TRBV7-2 and TRBJ1-1; D might be TRBD1 (6 bases). CDR3 length: 14 residues. V was trimmed by 5 bases and J by 11 bases, leaving 21 bases between them. CDR1 SGHTA and CDR2 FQGNSA come from the germline V gene. DNA of the CDR3: TGTGCCAGCAGCCCACAGGGAGGCTCTTCGTTGGCTTTCTTT. Amino acid sequence: CASSPQGGSSLAFF. Looking up the rest from reference TRBV7-2 and TRBJ1-1 gives the full variable domain: GAGVSQSPSNKVTEKGKDVELRCDPISGHTALYWYRQSLGQGLEFLIYFQGNSAPDKSGLPSDRFSAERTGGSVSTLTIQRTQQEDSAVYLCASSPQGGSSLAFFGQGTRLTVV.

The J gene is TRBJ2-4, the V gene TRBV6-5, with D maybe TRBD2 (6 bases). Germline lookup yields CDR1 MNHEY and CDR2 SVGAGI. The CDR3 sequence is 15 residues long. V shed 8 bases and J shed 8 bases, with 22 bases lying between them. The CDR3 loop reads CASGRTRQTGDIQYF. Written as DNA, the CDR3 is TGTGCCAGCGGCCGTACGAGGCAAACGGGGGACATTCAGTACTTC.

The rearrangement uses TRBV28 and TRBJ2-7; no clear D gene. Germline values: CDR1 MDHEN, CDR2 SYDVKM. Trimming removed 5 bases at V and 6 bases at J, with 11 bases between. The CDR3 is 12 amino acids. The CDR3: CASSLLGTEQYF. CDR3 bases: TGTGCCAGCAGTCTGCTGGGCACCGAGCAGTACTTC. The whole variable domain, remainder taken from reference TRBV28 and TRBJ2-7, is DVKVTQSSRYLVKRTGEKVFLECVQDMDHENMFWYRQDPGLGLRLIYFSYDVKMKEKGDIPEGYSVSREKKERFSLILESASTNQTSMYLCASSLLGTEQYFGPGTRLTVT.

The V call is TRBV29-1, the J call TRBJ1-1, with 8 bases identical to TRBD1. The CDR3 consists of 14 residues. V was clipped by 6 bases and J by 3 bases; unmatched bases: 9. CDR1 and CDR2 (germline): SQVTM, ANQGSEA. The CDR3 loop is CSVDSDRADTEAFF. The CDR3 bases are TGCAGCGTCGACTCGGACAGGGCGGACACTGAAGCTTTCTTT. Full variable domain (outside the CDR3, taken from reference TRBV29-1 and TRBJ1-1): SAVISQKPSRDICQRGTSLTIQCQVDSQVTMMFWYRQQPGQSLTLIATANQGSEATYESGFVIDKFPISRPNLTFSTLTVSNMSPEDSSIYLCSVDSDRADTEAFFGQGTRLTVV.

The V call is TRBV28, the J call TRBJ2-1; 10 nucleotides align to TRBD2. Germline V gene data show CDR1 as MDHEN and CDR2 as SYDVKM. J lost 2 bases, V lost 7 bases, and 8 bases had no gene match. The CDR3 sequence is 16 residues long. The CDR3 DNA follows: TGTGCCAGCACCGATACGAGCGGGGGGGCCTACAATGAGCAGTTCTTC. It encodes CASTDTSGGAYNEQFF.

This chain connects TRBV19 to TRBJ1-2; tentatively, D is TRBD1 (5 bases). The V end was cut by 0 bases, the J end by 2 bases, with 10 bases between. The CDR3 is made up of 15 amino acids. Germline-derived CDR1 and CDR2 are LNHDA and SQIVND (reference sequence). CDR3 bases: TGTGCCAGTAGTATAGAAGGGACGGGGAACTATGGCTACACCTTC. Translated, it gives CASSIEGTGNYGYTF.

The V call is TRBV5-1, the J call TRBJ2-7; TRBD2 is a possible D gene (5 bases). CDR3 length: 14 residues. The germline V gene encodes CDR1 SGHRS and CDR2 YFSETQ. The V and J ends lost 7 bases and 4 bases respectively, with 18 bases between them. The CDR3 loop is CASCRGGSYYEQYF. In DNA, the CDR3 is TGCGCCAGCTGCCGTGGCGGGTCCTATTACGAGCAGTACTTC.

This clone has just a few counts. The rearrangement uses TRBV25-1 and TRBJ2-5; tentatively, D is TRBD1 or TRBD2 (5 bases each). CDR1 is MGHDK, CDR2 SYGVNS, per germline. Between the trimmed V and J ends, which lost 4 bases and 5 bases, there was a span of 20 bases. This CDR3 contains 16 residues. CDR3 DNA: TGTGCCAGCAGTGGATTTTCCGGGACGTACGGGGAGACCCAGTACTTC. Its translation is CASSGFSGTYGETQYF.

The chain joins TRBV4-2 to TRBJ2-2, with D maybe TRBD1 (5 bases). V was shortened by 1 base and J by 1 base, with 7 bases between the two germline ends. CDR3 size: 15 residues. Per germline, CDR1 LGHNA and CDR2 YNFKEQ. The CDR3 DNA is TGTGCCAGCAGCCAAGTTACAGGGAACACCGGGGAGCTGTTTTTT. Residues: CASSQVTGNTGELFF.

The V gene is TRBV28, the J gene TRBJ1-1, with D maybe TRBD1 (5 bases). Germline V gene data show CDR1 as MDHEN and CDR2 as SYDVKM. Trimming pared 5 bases from V and 4 bases from J, leaving 14 bases between. The CDR3 is 14 residues long. CDR3 sequence: CASSPALGGTEAFF. DNA of the CDR3: TGTGCCAGCAGTCCGGCCCTGGGGGGCACTGAAGCTTTCTTT.

This clone was found once. The chain carries TRBV19 and TRBJ1-6; TRBD1 is a possible D gene (5 bases). The V end was cut by 5 bases, the J end by 5 bases, with 22 bases between. The CDR3 spans 18 residues. Germline V gives CDR1 LNHDA, CDR2 SQIVND (reference sequence). The CDR3 bases are TGTGCCAGTAGTGCGAGGCCAAACCGGGACGGGGATAATTCACCCCTCCACTTT. Its protein is CASSARPNRDGDNSPLHF.

The J gene is TRBJ2-7, the V gene TRBV18; D call uncertain. Trimming pared 3 bases from V and 0 bases from J, leaving 6 bases between. The length of the CDR3 is 13 residues. Germline V gene data show CDR1 as KGHSH and CDR2 as LQKENI. CDR3 DNA sequence: TGTGCCAGCTCACCCCCCAGCTCCTACGAGCAGTACTTC. Protein sequence: CASSPPSSYEQYF.

The rearrangement joins TRBV6-6 to TRBJ1-2; perhaps TRBD1 as D (6 bases). The CDR3 has 15 residues. V gave up 5 bases and J gave up 4 bases, with 17 bases separating them. Germline values: CDR1 MNHNY, CDR2 SVGAGI (reference sequence). CDR3 coding DNA: TGTGCCAGCAGTCCTACCGGAGACAGGCTCTATGGCTACACCTTC. Protein sequence: CASSPTGDRLYGYTF.

The chain is built from TRBV30 and TRBJ1-2; D unresolved. The V and J ends lost 1 base and 8 bases respectively, with 17 bases between them. Germline V lookup: CDR1 GTSNPN, CDR2 SVGIG (reference sequence). The CDR3 contains 14 residues. CDR3 amino acids: CAWSASRTGEGYTF. The CDR3 region has the DNA TGTGCCTGGAGTGCGAGCAGGACGGGCGAGGGCTACACCTTC.

The chain recombines TRBV5-4 with TRBJ1-2; TRBD1 matches at 10 bases. CDR3 length: 15 amino acids. The ends lost 2 bases at V and 2 bases at J; junction bases unmatched: 3. Germline loops: CDR1 SGHNT, CDR2 YYREEE (reference sequence). The CDR3 coding sequence is TGTGCCAGCAGCTTACCGGGACAGGGGAACTATGGCTACACCTTC. Its translation is CASSLPGQGNYGYTF.

The chain joins TRBV11-3 to TRBJ2-3, with TRBD2 identical over 10 bases. J was trimmed by 9 bases and V by 2 bases; bases with no gene match: 5. CDR3 size: 14 residues. The germline gives CDR1 SGHNT, CDR2 YENEEA. CDR3 nucleotide sequence: TGTGCCAGCAGCTTAACAGCGGGGGGGCAGACGCAGTATTTT. Amino acid sequence: CASSLTAGGQTQYF.

In DNA, the CDR3 is TGTGCCAGCAGTTTGCGGGGGGTCGCTTATGGCTACACCTTC. Amino acid sequence: CASSLRGVAYGYTF. V is TRBV28 and J is TRBJ1-2; a weak D match, TRBD1 (5 bases). Germline assignment: CDR1 MDHEN and CDR2 SYDVKM. The CDR3 spans 14 residues. Trimming removed 3 bases from V and 5 bases from J, with 13 bases in between.

The V gene is TRBV19, the J gene TRBJ2-3; D is possibly TRBD1 (6 bases). Germline CDR1 LNHDA, CDR2 SQIVND (reference sequence). This CDR3 has 15 amino acids. V lost 3 bases to trimming and J lost 2 bases, with 12 bases between them. This CDR3 is CASSISGGHTDTQYF. The CDR3 nucleotides read TGTGCCAGTAGTATCAGTGGGGGCCACACAGATACGCAGTATTTT. The full variable domain, rest sourced from reference TRBV19 and TRBJ2-3, is DGGITQSPKYLFRKEGQNVTLSCEQNLNHDAMYWYRQDPGQGLRLIYYSQIVNDFQKGDIAEGYSVSREKKESFPLTVTSAQKNPTAFYLCASSISGGHTDTQYFGPGTRLTVL.

V is TRBV18 and J is TRBJ1-3; 7 nucleotides align to TRBD1. The CDR3 consists of 14 residues. CDR1 and CDR2 (germline): KGHSH, LQKENI. V dropped 4 bases and J dropped 3; count of bases not matched to a gene: 3. For the CDR3, the DNA is TGTGCCAGCTCACTGGGGACAGATGGAAACACCATATATTTT. Its translation is CASSLGTDGNTIYF.